The 21 T cell receptor beta chains below all came from one sample that was sequenced in a study of regulatory T cells in long-lasting Graves disease. Time point denoted: persistent/refractory GD, antithyroid drugs over 5 years with positive TRAb. PBMC-extracted RNA yielded the TCR library. Sequencing libraries for TCR beta were prepared with iRepertoire HTBI primers and Arm-PCR of CDR3 regions. TCRdb re-analysed the multiplex PCR reads in MiXCR, keeping a single row per CDR3 protein. The table records over 650,000 distinct CDR3 sequences, around 30% of them present only once. The sample was peripheral blood mononuclear cells (PBMCs), taken when the disease was refractory, from a patient treated with antithyroid drugs. The source of these receptors is a female donor with Graves disease.

This clonotype was recorded many times. The V and J genes are TRBV11-2 and TRBJ1-2, with D tentatively TRBD1 (6 bases). Germline assignment: CDR1 SGHAT and CDR2 FQNNGV. The germline V and J ends were trimmed by 4 bases and 4 bases, with 16 bases remaining between them. This CDR3 is 15 amino acids long. In DNA, the CDR3 is TGTGCCAGCAGCTGGCCAACAGGCAGGGGCTATGGCTACACCTTC. This sequence encodes CASSWPTGRGYGYTF.

The chain is built from TRBV6-1 and TRBJ2-7; no definite D call. Trimming took off 5 bases at V and 0 bases at J, with 8 bases between the two ends. The CDR3 covers 13 residues. CDR1 and CDR2 (germline): MNHNS, SASEGT. The CDR3 DNA is TGTGCCAGCAGTATGAGACTCTCCTACGAGCAGTACTTC. Residues: CASSMRLSYEQYF.

This clonotype occurred once. The chain combines TRBV5-4 with TRBJ1-1, with no clear D. Germline V gene sequence: CDR1 SGHNT, CDR2 YYREEE (reference sequence). Deletions cut 4 bases from V and 1 base from J, with 14 bases between. This CDR3 comprises 15 residues. In DNA form, the CDR3 reads TGTGCCAGCAGCCCAGACACAACCTGGAACACTGAAGCTTTCTTT. This translates into CASSPDTTWNTEAFF.

This clonotype was observed a few times. The J gene is TRBJ2-5, the V gene TRBV29-1; D call uncertain. The CDR3 is 12 amino acids. Germline CDR1 is SQVTM and CDR2 is ANQGSEA. V was shortened by 1 base and J by 6 bases, with 9 bases between the two germline ends. CDR3 sequence: CSVEGTPKTQYF. DNA for the CDR3: TGCAGCGTTGAAGGGACCCCAAAGACCCAGTACTTC.

This clonotype was seen many times. This rearrangement joins TRBV12-3 or TRBV12-4 to TRBJ1-1; 8 bases are shared with TRBD1. This CDR3 spans 15 amino acids. Trimming cost V 6 bases and J 2 bases; bases outside gene matches: 8. Here the CDR3 DNA reads TGTGCCAGCAGAGCCGGGACAGGACTTAACACTGAAGCTTTCTTT. It yields the protein CASRAGTGLNTEAFF.

J is TRBJ1-2 and V is TRBV20-1; D is undetermined. The CDR3 has 10 amino acids. Germline CDR1 reads DFQATT; CDR2 reads SNEGSKA (reference sequence). CDR3 nucleotide sequence: TGCAGCGCCAATGCATATGGCTACACCTTC. Translation gives CSANAYGYTF.

This clonotype was recorded a few times. This sequence joins TRBV19 and TRBJ1-5, with D tentatively TRBD1 (6 bases). The CDR3 has 14 amino acids. The germline CDR1 and CDR2 sequences are LNHDA and SQIVND (reference sequence). The V end lost 9 bases, the J end lost 1 base, and 13 bases lay between the germline ends. CDR3: CASDLGGSNQPQHF. DNA for the CDR3: TGTGCCAGCGACCTAGGGGGGAGCAATCAGCCCCAGCATTTT.

For this clonotype: A much larger clone lies one base from this, so it may be a read error. V usage is TRBV6-5 and J usage is TRBJ1-5, with D unresolved. Germline V gives CDR1 MNHEY, CDR2 SVGAGI. This CDR3 comprises 18 residues. The CDR3 protein is CASSHSKYPGIRNQPQHF. DNA for the CDR3: TGTGCCAGCAGTCACTCTAAGTACCCGGGCATCAGGAATCAGCCCCAGCATTTT.

The chain has TRBV2 and TRBJ2-2; D call uncertain. The CDR3 runs 12 residues. V lost 7 bases and J 1 base, leaving 4 bases between the germline ends. Per the germline V gene, CDR1 is SNHLY and CDR2 is FYNNEI. CDR3 protein: CASNWNTGELFF. CDR3 sequence (DNA): TGTGCCAGCAACTGGAACACCGGGGAGCTGTTTTTT.

This clonotype has a count of ten or more. This chain uses TRBV28 with TRBJ1-2, with a weak D call TRBD1 (6 bases). V lost 9 bases and J lost 6, with 17 bases in between. CDR1 and CDR2 (germline): MDHEN, SYDVKM. The CDR3 runs 13 residues. The CDR3: CASTGTGSHGYTF. Here the CDR3 DNA reads TGTGCCAGTACAGGGACCGGCTCTCATGGCTACACCTTC.

The count of this clonotype is one. CDR3 bases: TGTGCCAGCAGATCCCCGGGACAGGGTGGGTACGAGCAGTACTTC. Its translation: CASRSPGQGGYEQYF. The V gene is TRBV28, the J gene TRBJ2-7; 9 bases align to TRBD1. This CDR3 is built from 15 residues. V was pared by 6 bases and J by 4 bases, with 10 bases of the junction left unmatched. Germline lookup yields CDR1 MDHEN and CDR2 SYDVKM. The full variable domain, in which reference TRBV28 and TRBJ2-7 provide the parts outside the CDR3, is DVKVTQSSRYLVKRTGEKVFLECVQDMDHENMFWYRQDPGLGLRLIYFSYDVKMKEKGDIPEGYSVSREKKERFSLILESASTNQTSMYLCASRSPGQGGYEQYFGPGTRLTVT.

This clonotype was found many times. The V call is TRBV12-3 or TRBV12-4, the J call TRBJ1-4; D remains ambiguous. The CDR3 contains 13 residues. Trimming removed 3 bases at V and 7 bases at J, with 9 bases between. The CDR3 DNA sequence: TGTGCCAGCAGTTTTCGGGAAGGTGAAAAACTGTTTTTT. Its protein product is CASSFREGEKLFF.

Points on this clonotype: A much larger clone lies one base from this, so it may be a read error. The rearrangement uses TRBV28 and TRBJ1-4; D is perhaps TRBD1 (5 bases). The germline CDR1 and CDR2 sequences are MDHEN and SYDVKM. CDR3 length equals 16 residues. CDR3 in DNA: TGTGCCAGCAGTCTAACTCAGTCGGGGGGTAATGAAAACCTGTTTTTT. This gives the protein CASSLTQSGGNENLFF.

The rearrangement links TRBV10-3 to TRBJ2-1; 7 nucleotides line up with TRBD2. With V trimmed by 0 bases and J by 5 bases, 1 base remained unmatched. Per the germline V gene, CDR1 is ENHRY and CDR2 is SYGVKD. The CDR3 loop spans 14 amino acids. The chain's CDR3 is CAISESSGDNEQFF. As DNA, the CDR3 is TGTGCCATCAGTGAGTCAAGCGGGGACAATGAGCAGTTCTTC.

The genes are TRBV3-1 and TRBJ2-5; D is perhaps TRBD1 or TRBD2 (5 bases each). The CDR3 has 15 amino acids. V lost 0 bases, J lost 1 base, and 9 bases lay in between. CDR1 LGHDT and CDR2 YNNKEL come from the germline V gene (reference sequence). CDR3: CASSQEGRFQETQYF. In DNA, the CDR3 is TGTGCCAGCAGCCAAGAGGGACGGTTCCAAGAGACCCAGTACTTC.

This clonotype was counted a few times. The rearrangement joins TRBV6-1 to TRBJ1-1; tentative D call: TRBD1 (5 bases). The CDR3 totals 15 residues. Between the trimmed V and J ends, which lost 7 bases and 3 bases, there was a span of 18 bases. The V gene's germline CDR1 is MNHNS and CDR2 SASEGT. The CDR3 DNA follows: TGTGCCAGCATCCCCCTGACAGCCACGGACACTGAAGCTTTCTTT. It yields the protein CASIPLTATDTEAFF.

The genes are TRBV28 and TRBJ2-5; D not resolved. The V gene's germline CDR1 is MDHEN and CDR2 SYDVKM. Deletions cut 4 bases from V and 9 bases from J, with 6 bases between. The CDR3 loop spans 10 amino acids. The CDR3 sequence: CASSSTAQYF. The CDR3 bases are TGTGCCAGCAGTTCCACAGCCCAGTACTTC. The whole variable domain, remainder taken from reference TRBV28 and TRBJ2-5, is DVKVTQSSRYLVKRTGEKVFLECVQDMDHENMFWYRQDPGLGLRLIYFSYDVKMKEKGDIPEGYSVSREKKERFSLILESASTNQTSMYLCASSSTAQYFGPGTRLLVL.

The rearrangement links TRBV20-1 to TRBJ2-4, with 7 nucleotides matching TRBD2. Germline lookup yields CDR1 DFQATT and CDR2 SNEGSKA (reference sequence). The CDR3 is made up of 14 amino acids. Trimming at V came to 6 bases and at J to 6 bases, leaving 11 bases not matched to a gene. CDR3 DNA sequence: TGCAGTGCGGAGAGCGGGGCGGGAGTAAACATTCAGTACTTC. As protein: CSAESGAGVNIQYF.

The table lists this clonotype with a few counts. The chain joins TRBV2 to TRBJ2-2, with TRBD2 matching over 10 bases. Germline CDR1 reads SNHLY; CDR2 reads FYNNEI. The CDR3 covers 16 residues. V shed 6 bases, J shed 6 bases, and the junction held 10 bases outside the gene matches. CDR3 region: CASSLIPSGSSGELFF. The CDR3, as DNA: TGTGCCAGCAGCTTAATCCCTAGCGGGAGCTCCGGGGAGCTGTTTTTT. Full variable domain (missing parts from reference TRBV2 and TRBJ2-2): EPEVTQTPSHQVTQMGQEVILRCVPISNHLYFYWYRQILGQKVEFLVSFYNNEISEKSEIFDDQFSVERPDGSNFTLKIRSTKLEDSAMYFCASSLIPSGSSGELFFGEGSRLTVL.

This clonotype was counted many times. The chain joins TRBV2 to TRBJ1-2, with D uncertain. With 4 bases removed from V and 2 bases from J, the gap between germline ends came to 5 bases. The CDR3 is 12 residues long. CDR1 and CDR2 (germline): SNHLY, FYNNEI. This chain's CDR3 is CASSVGNYGYTF. The CDR3, as DNA: TGTGCCAGCAGTGTCGGGAACTATGGCTACACCTTC.

The genes are TRBV6-2 or TRBV6-3 and TRBJ2-7, with TRBD2 matching 10 bases. The CDR3 is 19 residues long. Germline assignment: CDR1 MNHEY and CDR2 SVGEGT. V dropped 2 bases and J dropped 0; count of bases not matched to a gene: 13. DNA of the CDR3: TGTGCCAGCAGTTACGGTCGGACTAGCGGCTTATCAAGCTCCTACGAGCAGTACTTC. It translates to CASSYGRTSGLSSSYEQYF.